These T cell receptor beta chains were read from a single sample in a study of PD-1 blockade in classical Hodgkin lymphoma. TCRdb's copy holds only in-frame clones and misses some; the assay was immunoSEQ multiplex PCR. The sample carries approximately 96,000 clones, under 95% recorded once. The sequenced sample was peripheral blood mononuclear cells (PBMCs), obtained before the fourth cycle of nivolumab. The receptors originated from a human donor with classical Hodgkin lymphoma. The CDR3 runs from the conserved cysteine through the conserved F or W. A D gene is named only where the DNA matches it firmly. Clone size, where shown, is once, few, many, or a class for clones that have expanded.

size | J | D | V | DNA | CDR3
once | TRBJ2-1 | TRBD1 | TRBV5-4 | TGTGCCAGCAGCGACAAGACAGGGGGCTCCTACAATGAGCAGTTCTTC | CASSDKTGGSYNEQFF
NA | TRBJ1-1 | NA | TRBV14 | TGTGCCAGCAGCCAAGTCCAGGGCCTGAACACTGAAGCTTTCTTT | CASSQVQGLNTEAFF
NA | TRBJ2-2 | NA | TRBV5-1 | TGCGCCAGCAGCTTTGTAGGGAAAACCGGGGAGCTGTTTTTT | CASSFVGKTGELFF
NA | TRBJ2-3 | NA | TRBV11-1 | TGTGCCAGCAGCTTAGGGGGGACGGCAGATACGCAGTATTTT | CASSLGGTADTQYF
NA | TRBJ1-5 | NA | TRBV10-3 | TGTGCCATCAGTGAGGCAGGACTTAGCAATCAGCCCCAGCATTTT | CAISEAGLSNQPQHF
NA | TRBJ2-1 | TRBD2 | TRBV10-2 | TGCGCCAGCAGTGGATTCCTAGCGGGGTGGGATGAGCAGTTCTTC | CASSGFLAGWDEQFF
NA | TRBJ1-5 | NA | TRBV5-1 | TGCGCCAGCAGTCCCGGGAATAAGGATCAGCCCCAGCATTTT | CASSPGNKDQPQHF
NA | TRBJ2-7 | TRBD2 | TRBV19 | TGTGCCAGTAGTATGGGAGCGGGAGTTACCTACGAGCAGTACTTC | CASSMGAGVTYEQYF
NA | TRBJ2-2 | TRBD1 | TRBV7-9 | TGTGCCAGCAGACGAGGAATTGGACAGGGCGGAGAGGCCGGGGAGCTGTTTTTT | CASRRGIGQGGEAGELFF
NA | TRBJ2-3 | NA | TRBV10-2 | TGCGCCAGCAGCGAGCCCGGTAGTTTCGGTACGCAGTATTTT | CASSEPGSFGTQYF
NA | TRBJ2-7 | NA | TRBV6-5 | TGTGCCGGCAGTTACTCACGGGCAGGGGCCGAGCAGTACTTC | CAGSYSRAGAEQYF
few | TRBJ1-1 | NA | TRBV20-1 | TGCAGTGCGGCCGCATTGGCTTTCTTT | CSAAALAFF
NA | TRBJ2-1 | TRBD2 | TRBV4-1 | TGCGCCAGCAGCCCCCTGGGGCTAGCGGGAGGAAATGAGCAGTTCTTC | CASSPLGLAGGNEQFF
once | TRBJ2-1 | NA | TRBV6-1 | TGTGCCAGCAGGGACGCTTCCCAGGGGGGGGCGATGTTCTTC | CASRDASQGGAMFF
NA | TRBJ1-5 | NA | TRBV5-6 | TGTGCCAGCAGCGTAGCGGGGGGAATCAGGAGCAATCAGCCCCAGCATTTT | CASSVAGGIRSNQPQHF
NA | TRBJ2-7 | NA | TRBV5-6 | TGTGCCAGCAGCTTCTGGAGCTCCTACGAGCAGTACTTC | CASSFWSSYEQYF
NA | TRBJ2-7 | TRBD2 | TRBV18 | TGTGCCAGCTCACCTCGGCGGGAGGGGGTAACTGGCGAGCAGTACTTC | CASSPRREGVTGEQYF
NA | TRBJ1-5 | NA | TRBV10-3 | TGTGCCACCACCTTCGGGACCAATCAGCCCCAGCATTTT | CATTFGTNQPQHF
NA | TRBJ2-5 | NA | TRBV11-2 | TGTGCCAGCAGCTTAGGATTGTCTAATGACTACCGGGAGACCCAGTACTTC | CASSLGLSNDYRETQYF
NA | TRBJ1-2 | NA | TRBV7-6 | TGTGCCAGCAGCTTAGGTTCCCCAGGGTATGCTAACTATGGCTACACCTTC | CASSLGSPGYANYGYTF
NA | TRBJ2-7 | NA | TRBV27 | TGTGCCAGCAACGGGCAGTACTCAGGGGGGCAAGGGTTGGAGCAGTACTTC | CASNGQYSGGQGLEQYF
NA | TRBJ2-2 | NA | TRBV29-1 | TGCAGCGTTACAGGATTGAACACCGGGGAGCTGTTTTTT | CSVTGLNTGELFF
NA | TRBJ2-1 | TRBD2 | TRBV9 | TGTGCCAGCAGCGTAGTAGGGGCGGGAGGGCCGGAGAATGAGCAGTTCTTC | CASSVVGAGGPENEQFF
NA | TRBJ2-7 | TRBD2 | TRBV27 | TGTGCCAGCAGCCCCCTAGCGGGGAAGCAGTACTTC | CASSPLAGKQYF
NA | TRBJ2-7 | NA | TRBV5-1 | TGCGCCAGCAGCTTGGACCCCATGGGTTCGACTGCCTCCTACGAGCAGTACTTC | CASSLDPMGSTASYEQYF
NA | TRBJ1-4 | NA | TRBV6-9 | TGTGCCAGCAGCCTCGTTAGGGCTAATGAAAAACTGTTTTTT | CASSLVRANEKLFF
NA | TRBJ2-1 | TRBD2 | TRBV28 | TGTGCCAGCAGTTTTTTGCTAGCGGGAGGGGGAGGCAATGAGCAGTTCTTC | CASSFLLAGGGGNEQFF
NA | TRBJ1-1 | TRBD1 | TRBV5-4 | TGTGCCAGCAGCACTCCCGACAGGGTTTACGAAGCTTTCTTT | CASSTPDRVYEAFF
once | TRBJ1-5 | TRBD1 | TRBV28 | TGTGCCAGCAGTTTTAGACAGGGAGGTCATGCTAGCAATCAGCCCCAGCATTTT | CASSFRQGGHASNQPQHF
NA | TRBJ2-1 | TRBD2 | TRBV7-2 | TGTGCCAGCAGCTTAGCGGCGGGAGGGCCTTCCAATGAGCAGTTCTTC | CASSLAAGGPSNEQFF
NA | TRBJ1-1 | NA | TRBV10-2 | TGCGCCAGCAGTGAGTCGATGGAGGAGAACACTGAAGCTTTCTTT | CASSESMEENTEAFF
NA | TRBJ2-5 | NA | TRBV7-2 | TGTGCCAGCAGCTCCGCCTTTGAACAAGAGACCCAGTACTTC | CASSSAFEQETQYF
NA | TRBJ2-1 | TRBD2 | TRBV28 | TGTGCCAGCAGTACCGGGACTAGCGGGAGGCGGCAGTTCTTC | CASSTGTSGRRQFF
NA | TRBJ2-3 | TRBD2 | TRBV28 | TGTGCCAGCAGTTACAGGACTAGCGGGAGATCAGATACGCAGTATTTT | CASSYRTSGRSDTQYF
once | TRBJ2-1 | TRBD2 | TRBV7-8 | TGTGCCAGCAGCCCGGGAGGGTCCCTATTTAACAATGAGCAGTTCTTC | CASSPGGSLFNNEQFF
NA | TRBJ1-5 | TRBD1 | TRBV5-5 | TGTGCCAGCAGCTTGTTAGTCGGGACAGGAGTTGATCAGCCCCAGCATTTT | CASSLLVGTGVDQPQHF
NA | TRBJ1-2 | TRBD1 | TRBV28 | TGTGCCAGCAGAATACCCCCGGGACAGGGGTTATATGGCTACACCTTC | CASRIPPGQGLYGYTF
NA | TRBJ2-1 | NA | TRBV28 | TGTGCCAGCAGTTTAGTTACCTACAATGAGCAGTTCTTC | CASSLVTYNEQFF
once | TRBJ2-4 | NA | TRBV30 | TGTGCCTGGAGTGTACTATCAGTGGCCAAAAACATTCAGTACTTC | CAWSVLSVAKNIQYF
NA | TRBJ1-2 | NA | TRBV20-1 | TGCAGTGCCGCGGGGACATTCGGCTACACCTTC | CSAAGTFGYTF
NA | TRBJ1-5 | NA | TRBV19 | TGTGCCAGTAGTAGGTCGGTGCCCGCGTCGGATCAGCCCCAGCATTTT | CASSRSVPASDQPQHF
NA | TRBJ1-2 | NA | TRBV28 | TGTGCCAGCAGTTTTGGGGGTGGCTACACCTTC | CASSFGGGYTF
NA | TRBJ2-1 | NA | TRBV30 | TGTGCCTGGACTCCCCTATTTTATGGAAGGAAGTCCAATGAGCAGTTCTTC | CAWTPLFYGRKSNEQFF
NA | TRBJ2-1 | NA | TRBV19 | TGTGCCAGTAGTGCAGGCCGAGGCAGGCCCGGAGAGGGACTGTTCTTC | CASSAGRGRPGEGLFF
NA | TRBJ1-3 | NA | TRBV5-1 | TGCGCCAGCAGCTTGGGCCCGGGACGAGGAAACACCATATATTTT | CASSLGPGRGNTIYF
NA | TRBJ2-7 | TRBD2 | TRBV27 | TGTGCCAGCAGTTTATCCAGCGGGAGGCCCTACGAGCAGTACTTC | CASSLSSGRPYEQYF
NA | TRBJ2-1 | NA | TRBV5-6 | TGTGCCAGCAGCTTGGATGACAATGAGCAGTTCTTC | CASSLDDNEQFF
NA | TRBJ1-5 | NA | TRBV9 | TGTGCCACCCCGCGTGCGGCGCGGACGGCTTATACGAGTCAGCCCCAGCATTTT | CATPRAARTAYTSQPQHF
NA | TRBJ2-3 | NA | TRBV10-1 | TGCGCCAGCAGTGAGGGGTGGACAGATACGCAGTATTTT | CASSEGWTDTQYF
NA | TRBJ2-3 | TRBD2 | TRBV10-1 | TGCGCCAGCAGTGAGTCGGGACTATCAACCACAGATACGCAGTATTTT | CASSESGLSTTDTQYF
NA | TRBJ2-1 | TRBD2 | TRBV2 | TGTGCCACCGGGGGGGAAGTGACTAGCGGCTCCTACAATGAGCAGTTCTTC | CATGGEVTSGSYNEQFF
NA | TRBJ2-3 | NA | TRBV19 | TGTGCCAGTAAGGTTACAGGTACGGATACGCAGTATTTT | CASKVTGTDTQYF
NA | TRBJ2-1 | NA | TRBV10-2 | TGCGCCAGCGCCCGGAGCTCCTACAATGAGCAGTTCTTC | CASARSSYNEQFF
NA | TRBJ2-2 | TRBD1 | TRBV2 | TGTGCCAGCAGGGTCAGGGGGCAAACCGGGGAGCTGTTTTTT | CASRVRGQTGELFF